Following are 20 T cell receptor beta chains from one sample sequenced in a study of blood T cells in healthy people across ages. A second roughly 6 to 11 cycle PCR used barcoded and J-beta primers. TCRdb called the 5' RACE reads again in MiXCR, with one record for every CDR3 protein. This sample yields roughly 800,000 distinct CDR3 sequences, of which roughly 64% are seen a single time; roughly 20% belongs to the top ten. The sequenced material came from blood. The receptors come from a man aged 25-40 years in good health.

This clonotype showed up many times. V gene TRBV27 combines with J gene TRBJ2-7, with D unclear. Per the germline V gene, CDR1 is MNHEY and CDR2 is SMNVEV (reference sequence). The V and J ends lost 4 bases and 0 bases respectively, with 7 bases between them. This CDR3 is 13 amino acids long. CDR3 protein: CASSSGNSYEQYF. The CDR3 DNA reads as TGTGCCAGCAGTTCGGGCAACTCCTACGAGCAGTACTTC.

The chain couples TRBV14 to TRBJ2-1, with 7 positions matching TRBD2. V dropped 0 bases and J dropped 9; count of bases not matched to a gene: 11. The germline gives CDR1 SGHDN, CDR2 FVKESK. This CDR3 comprises 16 residues. CDR3: CASSQDKGLGTTEQFF. For the CDR3, the DNA is TGTGCCAGCAGCCAAGATAAAGGACTAGGGACCACTGAGCAGTTCTTC.

The chain employs TRBV10-3 and TRBJ2-1; TRBD2 matches at 8 bases. Germline values: CDR1 ENHRY, CDR2 SYGVKD. This CDR3 has 13 amino acids. Trimming took 8 bases from V and 7 from J; bases not matched to a gene: 7. CDR3 loop: CAIVERESNEQFF. The CDR3 nucleotides read TGTGCCATCGTGGAGCGGGAGAGTAATGAGCAGTTCTTC.

This sequence joins TRBV24-1 and TRBJ2-1, with 8 bases that match TRBD1. Germline V gives CDR1 KGHDR, CDR2 SFDVKD. The CDR3 loop spans 12 amino acids. V lost 5 bases to trimming and J lost 15 bases; unmatched junction nucleotides: 8. CDR3 DNA sequence: TGTGCCACCAGTGCTTACGGACAGGGTCTGTTCTTC. As protein: CATSAYGQGLFF.

V usage is TRBV5-1 and J usage is TRBJ2-5, with 7 bases fitting TRBD1. V trimming: 3 bases; J trimming: 2 bases; junction bases outside the gene matches: 19. The CDR3 runs 19 residues. In germline, CDR1 is SGHRS, CDR2 YFSETQ. The CDR3 spells CASSSLFSETGIIQETQYF. For the CDR3, the DNA is TGCGCCAGCAGCTCTTTGTTCTCCGAGACAGGGATTATACAAGAGACCCAGTACTTC.

Only a few counts were recorded for this clonotype. The chain recombines TRBV12-3 or TRBV12-4 with TRBJ1-1, with a possible D match to TRBD1 (5 bases). V dropped 5 bases and J dropped 3 bases, with 10 bases sitting between them. The CDR3 is 13 residues long. The CDR3, as DNA: TGTGCCAGCAGTCCAGCGGGGGACACTGAAGCTTTCTTT. This encodes CASSPAGDTEAFF.

Concerning this clonotype: At one end, the junction sequence differs from germline, possibly due to a read error. The chain links TRBV3-1 to TRBJ2-5; TRBD1 aligns across 7 bases. The CDR3 length is 12 residues. From germline, CDR1 is LGHDT and CDR2 YNNKEL (reference sequence). CDR3 sequence (DNA): TGTACCAGCAGGGGGATTCTTGAGACCCAGTACTTC. Protein: CTSRGILETQYF.

This clonotype was picked up a small number of times. This chain connects TRBV2 to TRBJ2-1; D is possibly TRBD2 (6 bases). The V end was cut by 8 bases, the J end by 4 bases, with 21 bases between. Germline V gene data show CDR1 as SNHLY and CDR2 as FYNNEI. The CDR3 loop spans 16 amino acids. CDR3 protein: CASGVGTPGPYNEQFF. The CDR3 DNA sequence: TGTGCCAGCGGAGTGGGGACTCCAGGACCTTACAATGAGCAGTTCTTC. Full variable domain (remainder filled in from reference TRBV2 and TRBJ2-1): EPEVTQTPSHQVTQMGQEVILRCVPISNHLYFYWYRQILGQKVEFLVSFYNNEISEKSEIFDDQFSVERPDGSNFTLKIRSTKLEDSAMYFCASGVGTPGPYNEQFFGPGTRLTVL.

This clonotype was detected once. The CDR3: CSAPTGVGSYEQYF. DNA of the CDR3: TGCAGTGCGCCGACAGGGGTGGGCTCCTACGAGCAGTACTTC. The chain is built from TRBV20-1 and TRBJ2-7; 8 bases map to TRBD1. The J segment lost 0 bases and the V segment lost 6 bases, leaving 7 bases of the junction unmatched. Germline CDR1 and CDR2: DFQATT and SNEGSKA (reference sequence). The CDR3 is made up of 14 amino acids.

The chain couples TRBV10-3 to TRBJ2-7, with a possible D match to TRBD1 (5 bases). Deletions cut 8 bases from V and 10 bases from J, with 21 bases between. The length of the CDR3 is 13 residues. Germline CDR1 reads ENHRY; CDR2 reads SYGVKD. DNA for the CDR3: TGTGCCATCTCCGACAGAGACTTCAATGAACAGTACTTC. Amino acids: CAISDRDFNEQYF.

The chain has TRBV6-4 and TRBJ1-2; D remains unclear. Germline V gene lookup returns CDR1 MRHNA and CDR2 SNTAGT. This CDR3 has 13 amino acids. V was pared by 4 bases and J by 6 bases, with 12 bases between. The CDR3 region is CASSGEYFDGYTF. CDR3 DNA sequence: TGTGCCAGCAGTGGAGAATACTTCGATGGCTACACCTTC.

V and J are TRBV6-6 and TRBJ1-1, with D unclear. CDR3 size: 13 residues. Trimming shortened V by 7 bases and J by 1 base, and 10 bases separated the two germline ends. Germline V gene sequence: CDR1 MNHNY, CDR2 SVGAGI (reference sequence). The CDR3 DNA follows: TGTGCCAGCACCGAGCTGGGGAACACTGAAGCTTTCTTT. Translated, it gives CASTELGNTEAFF.

The rearrangement joins TRBV4-3 to TRBJ2-7; possibly TRBD2 for D (6 bases). The CDR3 extends over 19 amino acids. Deletions cut 0 bases from V and 2 bases from J, with 23 bases between. The germline gives CDR1 LGHNA, CDR2 YSLEER. Written as DNA, the CDR3 is TGCGCCAGCAGCCAAGAAATCGGTTGGGGACTGCCTATTCCCTACGAGCAGTACTTC. Its protein product is CASSQEIGWGLPIPYEQYF.

The V and J genes are TRBV12-3 or TRBV12-4 and TRBJ2-3, with 12 bases fitting TRBD2. With 8 bases clipped from V and 7 bases from J, the junction kept 7 bases outside the gene matches. The CDR3 length is 14 residues. The CDR3 DNA follows: TGTGCCAGCGCACGACTAGCGGGGGAATATACGCAGTATTTT. It yields the protein CASARLAGEYTQYF.

The table lists this clonotype with a few counts. The V gene is TRBV12-3 or TRBV12-4, the J gene TRBJ2-1; D is uncertain. V was clipped by 6 bases and J by 8 bases, with 5 bases between them. The CDR3 is 10 amino acids. The CDR3 sequence is CASRLHEQFF. CDR3 DNA sequence: TGTGCCAGCAGGTTACATGAGCAGTTCTTC.

This chain connects TRBV6-1 to TRBJ1-1; the match to TRBD1 covers 7 bases. The V and J ends lost 8 bases and 0 bases, in that order; junction bases with no gene match: 18. Germline V gives CDR1 MNHNS, CDR2 SASEGT. The CDR3 runs 18 residues. The CDR3 loop is CASRMNPGTADMNTEAFF. CDR3 in DNA: TGTGCCAGCCGCATGAACCCCGGGACAGCAGACATGAACACTGAAGCTTTCTTT.

The CDR3 DNA reads as TGTGCCGGCCGACCGGACGGTTATGGCTACACCTTC. Translating gives CAGRPDGYGYTF. The chain couples TRBV2 to TRBJ1-2; D not certain. The V gene's germline CDR1 is SNHLY and CDR2 FYNNEI. Trimming left V 11 bases short and J 5 bases short, with 15 bases between. The CDR3 totals 12 residues.

The gene calls are TRBV6-1 and TRBJ2-4; 7 bases match TRBD1. The J call could be wrong; TRBJ2-7 is a better fit for the DNA end. This CDR3 contains 15 residues. Germline V lookup: CDR1 MNHNS, CDR2 SASEGT. CDR3 DNA: TGTGCCAGCAGTGAAAAGACAGGGACGATACTCGAGCAGTACTTC. It is translated as CASSEKTGTILEQYF.

This clonotype showed up just a few times. This rearrangement joins TRBV7-9 to TRBJ2-1; 7 bases align to TRBD2. The trim removed 7 bases at V and 7 bases at J, leaving 13 bases unmatched. Looked up from germline, CDR1 is SEHNR and CDR2 is FQNEAQ (reference sequence). The CDR3 spans 15 residues. Here the CDR3 DNA reads TGTGCCAGCACGCTGCCTCTAAGCGGGGCAAATGAGCAGTTCTTC. Translation gives CASTLPLSGANEQFF.

This chain uses TRBV4-2 with TRBJ1-2; D perhaps matches TRBD1 (6 bases). The CDR3 has 15 amino acids. The germline V and J ends were trimmed by 3 bases and 6 bases, with 17 bases remaining between them. Germline V gene sequence: CDR1 LGHNA, CDR2 YNFKEQ. CDR3 in amino acids: CASSQGDKGLDGYTF. The DNA for the CDR3 is TGTGCCAGCAGCCAGGGGGACAAGGGGTTAGATGGCTACACCTTC.